The following is a T cell receptor (beta chain) sequence with its context. Its antigen remains unidentified. Per-base qualities were not stored, and no clone one base away is much larger. The immunoSEQ Assay, a bias-controlled multiplex PCR, was used to amplify TCRbeta CDR3 regions from genomic DNA. On the authors' methods: Nucleated cell counts per sample were estimated from amplification of reference gene primers within the assay. Sequence reads were collapsed and filtered to measure the absolute abundance of every unique TCRbeta CDR3 rearrangement. For each sample, productive Simpson clonality was calculated as the square root of Simpson's diversity index across productive rearrangements. Drawn from immuneACCESS, this table holds only the in-frame rearrangements with V and J called that TCRdb kept. Clones are partly lost; checked studies trace under half to an unresolved V gene and leave the rest unexplained. V and J calls and clone size are copied from that table; D and trimming were computed from the DNA. This sample lists 150,000 to 200,000 clones; around 86% were detected once. Clones ranked in the top ten supply 6.5% to 8.5% of the sample.

One collaborating source in Seattle enrolled patients during active infection and followed them longitudinally through the course of disease. Whole blood was collected in K2EDTA tubes by collaborating institutions according to the institutions' own protocols. For TCRbeta analysis, collaborators shipped samples as frozen whole blood, isolated PBMCs, or DNA extracted from either of those sample types. These data come from a study of blood T cell repertoires in COVID-19 (dated by TCRdb to about 2020). In terms of the full investigation: Samples from collaborators originated in the United States, Italy and Spain and spanned both the acute and convalescent phases of COVID-19. The prospective study material was composed of cDNA or gDNA derived from T cells, B-cell-depleted T cells, or PBMCs. The dataset comprised deeply sampled blood TCRbeta repertoires from subjects exposed to, actively infected with, or recovered from COVID-19. A freely available public database, intended as a resource for researchers studying the immune response to SARS-CoV-2, is where the repertoires were released. The samples were drawn from the first 160 participants of the ongoing ImmuneRACE study and from some 1,300 subjects provided by 6 global collaborators. Sample metadata almost always included a de-identified subject ID, COVID-19 status, age in years and sex. Where HLA class I and class II types were available, the types were taken from metadata supplied by the sample provider, not from assay-based typing. What the research found in general, with its limitations: How much clinical and demographic metadata was included differed by source and by participant, and the metadata was provided uncurated.

Including cysteine and phenylalanine, the CDR3 has 17 amino acids. Left in the record is the CDR3 DNA by itself, 51 bases read in frame from the first base. Compared with germline, V lacks 3 bases and J lacks 6 bases; bases without a gene match: 11. CDR1 and CDR2, looked up from the germline V gene (reference sequence), are LNHDA and SQIVND. Specimen: peripheral blood. The rearrangement combines TRBV19 with TRBJ2-1; a stretch of 10 junction bases matches TRBD2. This receptor was obtained from an older woman with COVID-19, enrolled during active disease. The CDR3 is CASSILLAGNSLNEQFF. The sequenced DNA is TGTGCCAGTAGTATCCTACTAGCGGGAAATTCCCTCAATGAGCAGTTCTTC.